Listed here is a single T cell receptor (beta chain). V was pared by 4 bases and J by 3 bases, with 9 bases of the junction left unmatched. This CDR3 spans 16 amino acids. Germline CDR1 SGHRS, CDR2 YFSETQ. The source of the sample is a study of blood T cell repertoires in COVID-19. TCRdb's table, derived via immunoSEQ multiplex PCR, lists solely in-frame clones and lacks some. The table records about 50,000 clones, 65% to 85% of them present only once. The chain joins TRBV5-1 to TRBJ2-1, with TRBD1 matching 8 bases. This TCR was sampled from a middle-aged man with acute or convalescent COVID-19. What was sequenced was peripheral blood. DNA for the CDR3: TGCGCCAGCAGCACGGGACAGGACCTTGGCTACAATGAGCAGTTCTTC. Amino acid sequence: CASSTGQDLGYNEQFF.